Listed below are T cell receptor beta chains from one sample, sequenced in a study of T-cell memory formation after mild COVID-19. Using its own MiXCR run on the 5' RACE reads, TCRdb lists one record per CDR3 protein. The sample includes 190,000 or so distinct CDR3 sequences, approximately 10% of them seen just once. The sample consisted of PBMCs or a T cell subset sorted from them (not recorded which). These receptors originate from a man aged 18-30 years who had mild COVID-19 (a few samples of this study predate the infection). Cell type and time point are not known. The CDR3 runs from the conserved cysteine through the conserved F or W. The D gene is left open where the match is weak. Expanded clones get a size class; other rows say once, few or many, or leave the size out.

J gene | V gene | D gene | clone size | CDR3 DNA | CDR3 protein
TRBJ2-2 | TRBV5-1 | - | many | TGCGCCAGCAGCCCCGGAGGAGGGGCCTCGAACACCGGGGAGCTGTTTTTT | CASSPGGGASNTGELFF
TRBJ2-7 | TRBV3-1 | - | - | TGTGCCAGCAGCCAAATGGACGGGGACTTC | CASSQMDGDF
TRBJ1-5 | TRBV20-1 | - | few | TGCAGTGCTAGAGCTTATCCGGGACGGGGGGGCAATCAGCCCCAGCATTTT | CSARAYPGRGGNQPQHF
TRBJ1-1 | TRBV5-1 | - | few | TGCGCCAGCAGCTTGTCAGGGCCGAACACTGAAGCTTTCTTT | CASSLSGPNTEAFF
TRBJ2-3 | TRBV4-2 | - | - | TGTGCCAGCAGCCAAGATCTTCTGGGCACAGATACGCAGTATTTT | CASSQDLLGTDTQYF
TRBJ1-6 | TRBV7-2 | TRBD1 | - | TGTGCCAGCAGCTCACAAGGCAGGGGGCCACCCCTCCACTTT | CASSSQGRGPPLHF
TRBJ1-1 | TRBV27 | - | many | TGTGCCAGCAGTTTATCTCGGAACACTGAAGCTTTCTTT | CASSLSRNTEAFF
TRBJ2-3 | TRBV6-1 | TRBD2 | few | TGTGCCAGCAGTGAAATCTCTAGCGGGGGGGTCTTCTTTAGCACAGATACGCAGTATTTT | CASSEISSGGVFFSTDTQYF
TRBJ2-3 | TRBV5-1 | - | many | TGCGCCAGCAAAGGGGCCTGGGGCACAGATACGCAGTATTTT | CASKGAWGTDTQYF
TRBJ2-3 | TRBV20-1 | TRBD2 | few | TGCAGTGCCGGGGTAGCGGGTACGGGAGATACGCAGTATTTT | CSAGVAGTGDTQYF
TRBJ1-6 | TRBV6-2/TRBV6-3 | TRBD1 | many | TGTGCCAGCAGTCCGACAGGGAATGAATCACCCCTCCACTTT | CASSPTGNESPLHF
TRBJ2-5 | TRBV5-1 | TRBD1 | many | TGCGCCAGCAGCGTGGGACAGAGGTTGGGTCAAGAGACCCAGTACTTC | CASSVGQRLGQETQYF
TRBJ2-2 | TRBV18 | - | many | TGTGCCAGCTCACCATCATCGACAGCGTGGATCGGGGAGCTGTTTTTT | CASSPSSTAWIGELFF
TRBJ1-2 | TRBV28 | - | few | TGTGCCAGCAGTTCCGAGGGACAAACCTATGGCTACACCTTC | CASSSEGQTYGYTF
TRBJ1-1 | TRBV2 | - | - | TGTGCCAGCAGATGGGACGGGAACACTGAAGCTTTCTTT | CASRWDGNTEAFF
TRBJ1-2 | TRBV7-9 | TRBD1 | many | TGTGCCAGCAGCTTGACAGGGGGTGGCTACACCTTC | CASSLTGGGYTF
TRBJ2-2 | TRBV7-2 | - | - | TGTGCCAGCAGCTGGGGGGGCGAGGGTACCGGGGAGCTGTTTTTT | CASSWGGEGTGELFF
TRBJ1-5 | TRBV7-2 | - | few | TGTGCCAGCAGCTTAGGGTTACGAGGTCTCTATAGCAATCAGCCCCAGCATTTT | CASSLGLRGLYSNQPQHF
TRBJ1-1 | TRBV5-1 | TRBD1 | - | TGCGCCAGCAGTCGAACAGGGGCGAACACTGAAGCTTTCTTT | CASSRTGANTEAFF
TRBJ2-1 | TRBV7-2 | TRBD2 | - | TGTGCCAGCAGCTTAGGAGGTAGCGGGGGATACAATGAGCAGTTCTTC | CASSLGGSGGYNEQFF
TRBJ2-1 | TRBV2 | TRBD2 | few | TGTGCCAGCAGTCGAGCGGGGGGCTCCTACAATGAGCAGTTCTTC | CASSRAGGSYNEQFF
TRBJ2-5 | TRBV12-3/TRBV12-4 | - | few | TGTGCCAGCAGTTTAGGCGGACGAGGAGAGACCCAGTACTTC | CASSLGGRGETQYF
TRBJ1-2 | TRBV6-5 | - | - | TGTGCCAGCAGTTACTCGATTATGGGAATGGGCTATGGCTACACCTTC | CASSYSIMGMGYGYTF
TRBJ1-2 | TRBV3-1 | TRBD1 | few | TGTGCCAGCAGCCTCTCCCTGGACAGGGGCTACACCTTC | CASSLSLDRGYTF
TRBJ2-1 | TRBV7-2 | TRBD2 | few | TGTGCCAGCAGCCCTAGCGGGGGGGCCCTCGGGAGTAATGAGCAGTTCTTC | CASSPSGGALGSNEQFF
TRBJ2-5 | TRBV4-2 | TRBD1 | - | TGTGCCAGCAGCCCTCCGGGACAGGGAAAAGAGACCCAGTACTTC | CASSPPGQGKETQYF
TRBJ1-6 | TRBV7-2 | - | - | TGTGCCAGCAGCTTTGACAGGCAGGATATAACCCTCCACTTT | CASSFDRQDITLHF
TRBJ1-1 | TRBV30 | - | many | TGTGCCTGGATCCAGTCTGCTATGAACACTGAAGCTTTCTTT | CAWIQSAMNTEAFF
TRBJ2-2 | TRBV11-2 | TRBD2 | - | TGTGCCAGCAGCTTAGCGAGCGGGGGGGTTCGAATCGGGGAGCTGTTTTTT | CASSLASGGVRIGELFF
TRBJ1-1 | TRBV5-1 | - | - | TGCGCCAGCGGATCTGGGGACGGCACTGAAGCTTTCTTT | CASGSGDGTEAFF